This TCR beta chain was sequenced in a study of brain T cells in children with intractable seizures. Study outcomes and limitations: Patients' HCMV serostatus was unknown; virus specificity rests on CDR3 similarity alone.

TCRdb keeps only in-frame clones here, not all; method: immunoSEQ multiplex PCR. The sample includes a few hundred thousand clones, about 93% of them seen just once. Time point given: blood from clinic visit 5 months post-surgery; TSC patient then seizure free. The sequenced cases were selected for having the highest brain T cell transcript signatures. Germline CDR1 reads SGHRS; CDR2 reads YFSETQ. This CDR3 is 17 amino acids long. V was shortened by 5 bases and J by 0 bases, with 15 bases between the two germline ends. As to this clone: The antigen remains undetermined.

Sequencing used peripheral blood, obtained approximately 5 months after surgery. The TCR was taken from a boy younger than two with tuberous sclerosis and intractable seizures. This chain uses TRBV5-1 with TRBJ2-6; no definite D call. CDR3 bases: TGCGCCAGCAGGTCAATCCTGGTAGGCTCTGGGGCCAACGTCCTGACTTTC. Residues: CASRSILVGSGANVLTF.